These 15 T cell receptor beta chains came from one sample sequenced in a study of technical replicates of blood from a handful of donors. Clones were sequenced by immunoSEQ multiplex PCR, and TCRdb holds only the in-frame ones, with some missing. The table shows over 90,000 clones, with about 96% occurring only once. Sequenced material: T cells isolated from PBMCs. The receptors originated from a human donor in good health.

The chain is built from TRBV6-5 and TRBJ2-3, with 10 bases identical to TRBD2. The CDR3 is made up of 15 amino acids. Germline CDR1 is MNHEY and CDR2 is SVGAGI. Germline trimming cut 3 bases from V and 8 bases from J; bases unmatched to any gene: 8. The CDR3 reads CASSYKREGTLTQYF. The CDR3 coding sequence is TGTGCCAGCAGTTATAAGCGGGAGGGCACCCTTACGCAGTATTTT.

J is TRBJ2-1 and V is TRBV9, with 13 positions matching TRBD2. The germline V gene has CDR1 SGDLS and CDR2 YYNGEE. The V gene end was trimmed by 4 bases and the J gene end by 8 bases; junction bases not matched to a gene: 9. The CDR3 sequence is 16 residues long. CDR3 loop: CASSPNLGLAGDEQFF. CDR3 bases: TGTGCCAGCAGCCCAAACCTCGGACTAGCGGGAGATGAGCAGTTCTTC. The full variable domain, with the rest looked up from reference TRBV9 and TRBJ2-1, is DSGVTQTPKHLITATGQRVTLRCSPRSGDLSVYWYQQSLDQGLQFLIQYYNGEERAKGNILERFSAQQFPDLHSELNLSSLELGDSALYFCASSPNLGLAGDEQFFGPGTRLTVL.

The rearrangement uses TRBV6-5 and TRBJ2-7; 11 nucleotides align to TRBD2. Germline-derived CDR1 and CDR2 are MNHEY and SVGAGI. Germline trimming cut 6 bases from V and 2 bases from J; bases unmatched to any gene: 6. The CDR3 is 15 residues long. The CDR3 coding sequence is TGTGCCAGCAGGGACGGGACTAGCGGAACCTACGAGCAGTACTTC. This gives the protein CASRDGTSGTYEQYF.

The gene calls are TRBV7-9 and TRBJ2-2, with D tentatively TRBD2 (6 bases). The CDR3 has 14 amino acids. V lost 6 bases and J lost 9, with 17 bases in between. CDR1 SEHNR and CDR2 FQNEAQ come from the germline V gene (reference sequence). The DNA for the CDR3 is TGTGCCAGCAGTATAGTAGGAGGGCACCGGGAGCTGTTTTTT. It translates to CASSIVGGHRELFF.

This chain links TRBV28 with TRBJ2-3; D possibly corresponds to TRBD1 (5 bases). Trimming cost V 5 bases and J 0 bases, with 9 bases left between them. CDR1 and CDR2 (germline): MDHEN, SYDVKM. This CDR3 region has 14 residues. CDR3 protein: CASSPGHSTDTQYF. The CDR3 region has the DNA TGTGCCAGCAGTCCAGGACACAGCACAGATACGCAGTATTTT.

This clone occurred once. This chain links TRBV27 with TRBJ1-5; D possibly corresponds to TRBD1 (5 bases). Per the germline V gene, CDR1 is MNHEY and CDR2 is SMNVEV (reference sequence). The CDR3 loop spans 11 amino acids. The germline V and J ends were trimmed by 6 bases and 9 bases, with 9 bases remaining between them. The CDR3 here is CASRGGGPQHF. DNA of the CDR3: TGTGCCAGCAGGGGGGGTGGGCCCCAGCATTTT.

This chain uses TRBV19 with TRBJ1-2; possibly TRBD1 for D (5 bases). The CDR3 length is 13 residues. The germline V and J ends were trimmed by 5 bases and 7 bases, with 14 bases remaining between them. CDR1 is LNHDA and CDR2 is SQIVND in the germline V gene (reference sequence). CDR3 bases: TGTGCCAGTAGTCCAAGATCAGGGCTTGGCTACACCTTC. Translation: CASSPRSGLGYTF.

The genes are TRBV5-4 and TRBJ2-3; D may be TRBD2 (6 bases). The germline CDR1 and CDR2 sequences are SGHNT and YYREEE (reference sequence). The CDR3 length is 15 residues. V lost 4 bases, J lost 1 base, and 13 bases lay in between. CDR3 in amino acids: CASSASSVRTDTQYF. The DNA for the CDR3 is TGTGCCAGCAGCGCCTCTAGCGTTCGCACAGATACGCAGTATTTT. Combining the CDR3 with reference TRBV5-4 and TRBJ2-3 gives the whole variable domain ETGVTQSPTHLIKTRGQQVTLRCSSQSGHNTVSWYQQALGQGPQFIFQYYREEENGRGNFPPRFSGLQFPNYSSELNVNALELDDSALYLCASSASSVRTDTQYFGPGTRLTVL.

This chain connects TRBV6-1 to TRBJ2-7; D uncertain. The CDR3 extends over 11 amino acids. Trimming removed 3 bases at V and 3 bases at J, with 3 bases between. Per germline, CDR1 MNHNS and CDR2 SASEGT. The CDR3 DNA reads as TGTGCCAGCAGTGACTTCTACGAGCAGTACTTC. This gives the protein CASSDFYEQYF.

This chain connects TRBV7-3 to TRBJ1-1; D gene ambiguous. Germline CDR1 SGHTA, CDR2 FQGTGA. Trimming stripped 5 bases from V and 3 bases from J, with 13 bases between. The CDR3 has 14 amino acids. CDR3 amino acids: CASSPTNLDTEAFF. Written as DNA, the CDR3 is TGTGCCAGCAGCCCGACAAACCTGGACACTGAAGCTTTCTTT. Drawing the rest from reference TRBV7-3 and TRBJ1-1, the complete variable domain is GAGVSQTPSNKVTEKGKYVELRCDPISGHTALYWYRQSLGQGPEFLIYFQGTGAADDSGLPNDRFFAVRPEGSVSTLKIQRTERGDSAVYLCASSPTNLDTEAFFGQGTRLTVV.

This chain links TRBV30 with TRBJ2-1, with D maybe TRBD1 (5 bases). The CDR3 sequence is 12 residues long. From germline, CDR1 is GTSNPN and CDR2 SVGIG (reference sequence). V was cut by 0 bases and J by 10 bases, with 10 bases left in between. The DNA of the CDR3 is TGTGCCTGGAGTGTCAGGGCGCCGGAGCAGTTCTTC. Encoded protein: CAWSVRAPEQFF.

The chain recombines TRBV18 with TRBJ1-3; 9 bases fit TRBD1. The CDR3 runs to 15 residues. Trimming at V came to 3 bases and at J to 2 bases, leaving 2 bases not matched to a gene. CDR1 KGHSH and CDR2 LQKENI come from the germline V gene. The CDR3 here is CASSPWDRAGNTIYF. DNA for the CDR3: TGTGCCAGCTCACCTTGGGACAGGGCTGGAAACACCATATATTTT.

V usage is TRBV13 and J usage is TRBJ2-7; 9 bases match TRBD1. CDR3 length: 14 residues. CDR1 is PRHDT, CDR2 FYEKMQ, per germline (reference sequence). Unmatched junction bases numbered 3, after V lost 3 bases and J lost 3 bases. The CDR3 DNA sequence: TGTGCCAGCAGCTTTCTGGACAGGGGCTACGAGCAGTACTTC. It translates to CASSFLDRGYEQYF.

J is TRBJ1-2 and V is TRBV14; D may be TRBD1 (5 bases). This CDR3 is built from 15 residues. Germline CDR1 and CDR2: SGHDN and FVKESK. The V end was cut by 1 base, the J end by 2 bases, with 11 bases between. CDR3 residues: CASSQGLPGNYGYTF. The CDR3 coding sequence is TGTGCCAGCAGCCAAGGGCTTCCAGGGAACTATGGCTACACCTTC.

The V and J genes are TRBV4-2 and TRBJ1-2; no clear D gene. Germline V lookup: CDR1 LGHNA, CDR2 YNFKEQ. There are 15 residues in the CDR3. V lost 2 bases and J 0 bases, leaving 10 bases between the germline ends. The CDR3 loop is CASSQPPSSNYGYTF. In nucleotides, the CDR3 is TGTGCCAGCAGCCAACCCCCGAGCTCTAACTATGGCTACACCTTC.